A selection of T cell receptor beta chains follows, all from one sample in a study of PD-L1 blockade in urothelial cancer. Sequencing was performed with immunoSEQ multiplex PCR; in TCRdb, only in-frame clones are kept and a portion is missing. Of fewer than 60,000 clones in the sample, around four fifths were seen once. Sequencing was performed on PBMCs, taken around atezolizumab (anti-PD-L1) treatment. The receptors come from a man aged 65 to 79 with urothelial cancer. Each CDR3 is given with its conserved first and last residue. A D gene is named only where the DNA matches it firmly. Clone size appears in some rows only: once, few, many, or a class for an expanded clone.

cdr3_nt cdr3_aa j_call v_call d_call cdr3_length clone_size
TGTGCCAGCAGGTACACAGATACGCAGTATTTT CASRYTDTQYF TRBJ2-3 TRBV28 - 11 -
TGTGCCAGCAGCTTGACAGGGGGCTCCTATGGCTACACCTTC CASSLTGGSYGYTF TRBJ1-2 TRBV5-6 TRBD1 14 -
TGTGCCAGCAGCTTCAGGGGTGCTGGGGCCAACGTCCTGACTTTC CASSFRGAGANVLTF TRBJ2-6 TRBV7-9 - 15 -
TGTGCCTGGAGTGGTGCAGGGCGACAGCCCCAGCATTTT CAWSGAGRQPQHF TRBJ1-5 TRBV30 - 13 -
TGTGCCAGCAGCTTAGATAACAGGGTCCCCGCGGAGCAGTACTTC CASSLDNRVPAEQYF TRBJ2-7 TRBV7-2 - 15 once
TGCGCCAGCAGTATCGGCGGGGGGGCCTTGGGTGAGCAGTTCTTC CASSIGGGALGEQFF TRBJ2-1 TRBV4-3 TRBD2 15 -
TGTGCCATCAGTGGCACCAGGGGAACCGGGGAGCTGTTTTTT CAISGTRGTGELFF TRBJ2-2 TRBV10-3 - 14 -
TGCGCCAGCAGCCAAGAAGGAGCGGGGGGGGTAGATACGCAGTATTTT CASSQEGAGGVDTQYF TRBJ2-3 TRBV4-3 TRBD2 16 -
TGTGCCAGCAGTTTGTTCGGACAGGGCGACACTAGCTCTGGAAACACCATATATTTT CASSLFGQGDTSSGNTIYF TRBJ1-3 TRBV27 TRBD1 19 -
TGTGCCAGCTCACCATATGCAGGGTCTTACGAGCAGTACTTC CASSPYAGSYEQYF TRBJ2-7 TRBV18 - 14 few
TGTGCCAGCAGTCCCCTAAGGGGGAACACTGAAGCTTTCTTT CASSPLRGNTEAFF TRBJ1-1 TRBV27 - 14 -
TGTGCCAGCAGTGTCATTCAAGAGACCCAGTACTTC CASSVIQETQYF TRBJ2-5 TRBV6-4 - 12 -
TGTGCCAGCAGCCCCGGACTAGCGGGGGGACAAGAGACCCAGTACTTC CASSPGLAGGQETQYF TRBJ2-5 TRBV7-3 TRBD2 16 -
TGTGCCAGCAGCCGGGACTACGAGCAGTACTTC CASSRDYEQYF TRBJ2-7 TRBV7-9 - 11 -
TGTGCCAGCAGCTTTAAATCAGGGGGACAGGGCGGTGAAAAACTGTTTTTT CASSFKSGGQGGEKLFF TRBJ1-4 TRBV12-1 - 17 -
TGCAGCGTTGATCCCCGGCTTCGACTAGCGGGGTTCTCCTACAATGAGCAGTTCTTC CSVDPRLRLAGFSYNEQFF TRBJ2-1 TRBV29-1 TRBD2 19 -
TGTGCCAGCAGTGAGGGCGGGAGTATAACAGATACGCAGTATTTT CASSEGGSITDTQYF TRBJ2-3 TRBV6-4 TRBD2 15 -
TGTGCCAGCAGCCCGGGAGGGCAGTACACCGGGGAGCTGTTTTTT CASSPGGQYTGELFF TRBJ2-2 TRBV14 TRBD2 15 -
TGTGCCAGCAGCACCGGGTTAGGGGTGTCGCGAAACATTCAGTACTTC CASSTGLGVSRNIQYF TRBJ2-4 TRBV5-4 - 16 -
TGTGCCAGCAGCCAAGATCGGGGGACAGGGGGAAACACCATATATTTT CASSQDRGTGGNTIYF TRBJ1-3 TRBV4-2 TRBD1 16 many
TGTGCCAGCAGTGAACGGAGCGGGGGGAACATTCAGTACTTC CASSERSGGNIQYF TRBJ2-4 TRBV2 TRBD2 14 -
TGTGCCAGCAGTGTCCAAGCAGGGGGCTATGGCTACACCTTC CASSVQAGGYGYTF TRBJ1-2 TRBV6-1 TRBD1 14 -
TGTGCCAGCAGCTTAGCTAGCGGGGGAGGGACAGATACGCAGTATTTT CASSLASGGGTDTQYF TRBJ2-3 TRBV7-2 TRBD2 16 -
TGTGCCAGCGGGGCAGGTTCCTACGAGCAGTACTTC CASGAGSYEQYF TRBJ2-7 TRBV6-1 - 12 few
TGTGCCAGCAGCTTATTAGCAGGGTCCTACGAGCAGTACTTC CASSLLAGSYEQYF TRBJ2-7 TRBV7-6 - 14 -
TGTGCCAGTAGTAGGGGACTAGCGGGAGTGGAAGGCTACGAGCAGTACTTC CASSRGLAGVEGYEQYF TRBJ2-7 TRBV19 TRBD2 17 once
TGTGCCAGCTCACCAATAGCGGGAGGACGGTCCTACAATGAGCAGTTCTTC CASSPIAGGRSYNEQFF TRBJ2-1 TRBV18 TRBD2 17 once
TGCGCCAGCACCCGGGATTTAGGAGAGACTGAAGCTTTCTTT CASTRDLGETEAFF TRBJ1-1 TRBV4-1 - 14 -
TGTGCCAGCAGCTTAGGGACAGGGCGCAATCAGCCCCAGCATTTT CASSLGTGRNQPQHF TRBJ1-5 TRBV27 TRBD1 15 -
TGTGCCAGCTCCGACCGGGGGACAGTAGACACAGATACGCAGTATTTT CASSDRGTVDTDTQYF TRBJ2-3 TRBV27 - 16 -
TGTGCCAGCAGCTTAGTAAACAGCTACGAGCAGTACTTC CASSLVNSYEQYF TRBJ2-7 TRBV7-9 - 13 -
TGTGCCAGCAGTTTATTGGGCGGGGGGGTATACAATGAGCAGTTCTTC CASSLLGGGVYNEQFF TRBJ2-1 TRBV28 TRBD2 16 -
TGCGCCAGCAGCTTGGACGGGTTCTCCTCTGGGGCCAACGTCCTGACTTTC CASSLDGFSSGANVLTF TRBJ2-6 TRBV5-1 - 17 -
TGTGCCAGCAGTGAAGGGGGGACAGGGGTCTACGAGCAGTACTTC CASSEGGTGVYEQYF TRBJ2-7 TRBV6-1 TRBD1 15 -
TGTGCCAGCAGCTTAGATGGGGAGACTGGCTACACCTTC CASSLDGETGYTF TRBJ1-2 TRBV7-9 - 13 -
TGCGCCAGCAGCTTGCGAGGGATCGGCGAGCAGTACTTC CASSLRGIGEQYF TRBJ2-7 TRBV5-1 - 13 -
TGTGCCAGCAGCTTAAGGCGGGGGGGACAAGAGACCCAGTACTTC CASSLRRGGQETQYF TRBJ2-5 TRBV11-1 TRBD2 15 once
TGTGCCAGCAGTCTCCCGGGACTCCGGAACACTGAAGCTTTCTTT CASSLPGLRNTEAFF TRBJ1-1 TRBV28 - 15 -
TGTGCCTGGGAAGGTTTGAGCGGGGCTGAAGCTTTCTTT CAWEGLSGAEAFF TRBJ1-1 TRBV30 - 13 -
TGTGCCAGCAGCGCCGCCGGGACAGATATTTATGAAGCTTTCTTT CASSAAGTDIYEAFF TRBJ1-1 TRBV9 TRBD1 15 -
TGTGCCAGCAGCTTAATCGGGACAGGGGGCGTCGAGCAGTACTTC CASSLIGTGGVEQYF TRBJ2-7 TRBV7-8 TRBD1 15 -
TGTGCCAGCAGTTTGCTCGGGGTGGCAGGGGCTCTGAGGGGGATGAACACTGAAGCTTTCTTT CASSLLGVAGALRGMNTEAFF TRBJ1-1 TRBV28 - 21 -
TGTGCCACCAGCAGATCTAAGTACCAAGAGACCCAGTACTTC CATSRSKYQETQYF TRBJ2-5 TRBV15 - 14 once
TGTGCCAGCAGCCAGGGACAGGGCTGGGCAGATACGCAGTATTTT CASSQGQGWADTQYF TRBJ2-3 TRBV11-1 TRBD1 15 -
TGCGCCAGCAGCTTGGCAGGGAATACTGAAGCTTTCTTT CASSLAGNTEAFF TRBJ1-1 TRBV5-1 - 13 -
TGCAGCGCCGGGACCAAAGGGGGCTCCTACGAGCAGTACTTC CSAGTKGGSYEQYF TRBJ2-7 TRBV29-1 - 14 -
TGTGCCAGCAGTAGTGCCTACGAGCAGTACTTC CASSSAYEQYF TRBJ2-7 TRBV5-4 - 11 -